This T cell receptor beta chain was obtained from a study of blood T cells in healthy people across ages. Overall study findings and caveats: Long-lived donors had more naive CD4+ cells and higher diversity than aged donors. Strong correlation existed between TCR beta diversity and naive T cell percentage.

Germline-derived CDR1 and CDR2 are LNHDA and SQIVND (reference sequence). The CDR3 totals 15 residues. The V end was cut by 7 bases, the J end by 6 bases, with 21 bases between. Comments on this clonotype: Its antigen is unidentified.

Primers used in a second PCR of about 7 to 11 cycles were a sample-barcoded 5' primer and a J-beta primer mix. TCRdb re-called the 5' RACE reads through MiXCR, storing one row per CDR3 protein. Of hundreds of thousands of distinct CDR3 sequences listed, around 68% are singletons. This TCR derives from a man younger than 40 in good health. The sequenced sample was blood. The rearrangement uses TRBV19 and TRBJ1-2, with D possibly TRBD1 on 5 matching bases. CDR3 sequence reads: CASIEAGAGLDGYTF. The DNA of the CDR3 is TGTGCCAGTATTGAAGCCGGGGCAGGACTGGATGGCTACACCTTC.